This record concerns one T cell receptor beta chain sequence. Antigen: not known. Sequence at one end of the junction differs from germline and may be a read error. This specimen comes from a study of CD8 T cells in ankylosing spondylitis. Regarding the study as a whole: Clones linked to disease were reported to show significant enrichment in matched ankylosing spondylitis synovial fluid. In synovial fluid and blood from reactive arthritis, some motif variants were previously reported. Fewer than 10 highly homologous variants made up a TCR beta motif that seemed to typify ankylosing spondylitis blood.

The authors made TCR beta libraries by quantitative 5'-RACE with molecular barcodes. MiXCR, applied by TCRdb to the 5' RACE reads, yields one record per CDR3 protein. The data contain 200,000 to 250,000 distinct CDR3 sequences, approximately 10% of them singletons. Germline CDR1 KGHSH, CDR2 LQKENI. The CDR3 length is 14 residues. Sequenced: blood, either unsorted or a sorted T cell fraction (not recorded which). The V call is TRBV18, the J call TRBJ1-4, with D maybe TRBD1 (5 bases). The TCR originated in a male donor with ankylosing spondylitis or in good health (not recorded which). CDR3 amino acids: CTSSQGAANEKLFF. CDR3 nucleotides: TGTACCAGCTCGCAGGGCGCAGCTAATGAAAAACTGTTTTTT.